The 30 T cell receptor beta chains listed next were all sequenced from one sample in a study of T cells in Graves' hyperthyroidism and ophthalmopathy. What was amplified from RNA transcripts were TCR beta CDR3 regions. HTBI primers were used for first-round RT-PCR of the TCR CDR3. TCRdb redid the calling of the multiplex PCR reads with MiXCR, one entry per CDR3 protein. The sample lists 730,000 or so distinct CDR3 sequences, around 20% seen once, with approximately 16% in the top ten. The sequenced sample was blood. The receptors here all came from a woman aged 45-60 years with Graves' hyperthyroidism that later progressed to Graves' ophthalmopathy.

This clonotype has more than one count but fewer than ten. The genes are TRBV19 and TRBJ1-6; 8 nucleotides align to TRBD1. V lost 5 bases, J lost 5 bases, and 5 bases stayed unmatched. This CDR3 is 15 amino acids long. Germline CDR1 reads LNHDA; CDR2 reads SQIVND (reference sequence). In nucleotides, the CDR3 is TGTGCCAGTAGTCCCCAGACAGGGGATAATTCACCCCTCCACTTT. Encoded protein: CASSPQTGDNSPLHF.

The rearrangement uses TRBV11-2 and TRBJ2-7; 14 positions agree with TRBD2. This CDR3 spans 18 amino acids. V gave up 8 bases and J gave up 3 bases; unmatched junction bases: 15. In germline, CDR1 is SGHAT, CDR2 FQNNGV. The CDR3 here is CASSGKGLAGGLGYEQYF. CDR3 bases: TGTGCCAGCTCGGGAAAAGGACTAGCGGGGGGCCTCGGCTACGAGCAGTACTTC. Complete variable domain (other parts from reference TRBV11-2 and TRBJ2-7): EAGVAQSPRYKIIEKRQSVAFWCNPISGHATLYWYQQILGQGPKLLIQFQNNGVVDDSQLPKDRFSAERLKGVDSTLKIQPAKLEDSAVYLCASSGKGLAGGLGYEQYFGPGTRLTVT.

This clonotype came up a few times. The genes are TRBV27 and TRBJ1-6; D is ambiguous. The germline V and J ends were trimmed by 7 bases and 8 bases, with 21 bases remaining between them. The CDR3 covers 16 residues. Germline CDR1 MNHEY, CDR2 SMNVEV (reference sequence). The CDR3 DNA is TGTGCCAGCAACCGAGGACTACTAATGCAGGATTCACCCCTCCACTTT. This encodes CASNRGLLMQDSPLHF.

This clonotype was seen repeatedly, ten times or more. The chain uses TRBV3-1 and TRBJ1-2; D might be TRBD1 (5 bases). Looked up from germline, CDR1 is LGHDT and CDR2 is YNNKEL (reference sequence). With 1 base removed from V and 5 bases from J, the gap between germline ends came to 17 bases. The CDR3 has 16 amino acids. As DNA, the CDR3 is TGTGCCAGCAGCCAAGGGTCCGGCAGGGTCCCTTATGGCTACACCTTC. Translated: CASSQGSGRVPYGYTF.

Comment on this clonotype: This could be a read error, since a much larger clone is one nucleotide away. The rearrangement joins TRBV5-1 to TRBJ2-1, with D tentatively TRBD1 (6 bases). The CDR3 sequence is 13 residues long. Germline-derived CDR1 and CDR2 are SGHRS and YFSETQ. V was cut by 5 bases and J by 10 bases, with 16 bases left in between. The chain's CDR3 is CASSREHTGEQFF. CDR3 bases: TGCGCCAGCAGTCGAGAACACACAGGGGAGCAGTTCTTC.

This clonotype was detected many times. This chain uses TRBV9 with TRBJ1-1; D unclear. V was pared by 2 bases and J by 0 bases, with 5 bases between. The length of the CDR3 is 13 residues. CDR1 is SGDLS and CDR2 is YYNGEE in the germline V gene. In nucleotides, the CDR3 is TGTGCCAGCAGCGTTCGGATGAACACTGAAGCTTTCTTT. Amino acid sequence: CASSVRMNTEAFF.

The chain uses TRBV7-9 and TRBJ1-1; 8 bases are a match to TRBD1. CDR1 and CDR2 from the germline V gene are SEHNR and FQNEAQ (reference sequence). The CDR3 contains 14 residues. Trimming at V came to 6 bases and at J to 7 bases, leaving 10 bases not matched to a gene. CDR3 protein: CASRHTGTGVEAFF. In DNA, the CDR3 is TGTGCCAGCAGACATACCGGGACAGGCGTTGAAGCTTTCTTT.

The V call is TRBV3-1, the J call TRBJ2-5, with 15 bases identical to TRBD2. Trimming at V came to 4 bases and at J to 1 base, leaving 4 bases not matched to a gene. This CDR3 is 17 amino acids long. The germline V gene encodes CDR1 LGHDT and CDR2 YNNKEL (reference sequence). CDR3 region: CASSPGTSGGRQETQYF. The CDR3, as DNA: TGTGCCAGCAGCCCTGGGACTAGCGGGGGGCGCCAAGAGACCCAGTACTTC.

The chain recombines TRBV6-1 with TRBJ1-2; the D gene is possibly TRBD1 (6 bases). V gave up 6 bases and J gave up 5 bases, with 13 bases separating them. Germline lookup yields CDR1 MNHNS and CDR2 SASEGT. The CDR3 is made up of 13 amino acids. This CDR3 reads CASSPGARYGYTF. The CDR3 DNA reads TGTGCCAGCAGCCCAGGGGCGAGGTATGGCTACACCTTC.

V gene TRBV19 combines with J gene TRBJ1-2; tentatively, D is TRBD1 (5 bases). The CDR3 spans 14 residues. The germline gives CDR1 LNHDA, CDR2 SQIVND (reference sequence). V gave up 5 bases and J gave up 5 bases, with 15 bases separating them. CDR3 amino acids: CASSSAGTGYGYTF. The DNA of the CDR3 is TGTGCCAGTAGTTCCGCCGGGACGGGATATGGCTACACCTTC.

This clonotype showed up many times. This chain links TRBV18 with TRBJ1-1; D unresolved. The CDR3 sequence is 15 residues long. Germline CDR1 is KGHSH and CDR2 is LQKENI. Trimming pared 2 bases from V and 2 bases from J, leaving 12 bases between. CDR3 sequence: CASSPRDYINTEAFF. The CDR3 nucleotides are TGTGCCAGCTCACCAAGGGATTATATAAACACTGAAGCTTTCTTT.

This clonotype was counted many times. V and J are TRBV27 and TRBJ1-2; D is ambiguous. CDR1 is MNHEY and CDR2 is SMNVEV in the germline V gene (reference sequence). This CDR3 spans 16 amino acids. Deletions cut 6 bases from V and 0 bases from J, with 17 bases between. The CDR3 sequence is CASSDNGRRANYGYTF. The CDR3 region has the DNA TGTGCCAGCAGCGACAACGGACGGAGAGCTAACTATGGCTACACCTTC.

This clonotype was counted a few times. The chain combines TRBV5-8 with TRBJ2-7; 8 bases are a match to TRBD1. Losses at the gene ends were 3 bases for V and 4 bases for J; bases not matched to a gene: 3. CDR1 is SGHTS and CDR2 is YDEGEE in the germline V gene. The CDR3 sequence is 13 residues long. CDR3 DNA: TGTGCCAGCAGCTCCAGGGGGCAATACGAGCAGTACTTC. It is translated as CASSSRGQYEQYF.

This sequence joins TRBV11-2 and TRBJ1-4, with TRBD1 identical over 10 bases. The CDR3 is 15 amino acids. Germline V gene lookup returns CDR1 SGHAT and CDR2 FQNNGV. V gave up 3 bases and J gave up 6 bases; unmatched junction bases: 4. The CDR3 coding sequence is TGTGCCAGCAGCTTCGACAGGGGGCTGGATGAAAAACTGTTTTTT. Protein: CASSFDRGLDEKLFF.

This clonotype was recorded many times. The gene calls are TRBV2 and TRBJ2-1, with 8 bases identical to TRBD1. Germline V gene data show CDR1 as SNHLY and CDR2 as FYNNEI. Trimming cost V 7 bases and J 2 bases; bases outside gene matches: 7. This CDR3 contains 15 residues. CDR3 region: CASIRQGMAYNEQFF. CDR3 DNA sequence: TGTGCCAGCATCCGACAGGGGATGGCCTACAATGAGCAGTTCTTC.

The chain is built from TRBV30 and TRBJ1-1, with TRBD1 as a possible D gene (6 bases). Trimming left V 3 bases short and J 4 bases short, with 18 bases between. CDR1 and CDR2 from the germline V gene are GTSNPN and SVGIG (reference sequence). The CDR3 sequence is 15 residues long. This chain's CDR3 is CAWSHRGAWGTEAFF. The CDR3 nucleotides are TGTGCCTGGAGCCATCGGGGGGCTTGGGGCACTGAAGCTTTCTTT.

The rearrangement links TRBV5-1 to TRBJ2-1, with 10 bases aligning to TRBD2. This CDR3 contains 16 residues. Germline loops: CDR1 SGHRS, CDR2 YFSETQ. J gave up 14 bases and V 3 bases, and 17 bases lay outside the gene matches. CDR3 region: CASSSKAGGPLGVKFF. The CDR3 bases are TGCGCCAGCAGCTCCAAAGCGGGGGGGCCTCTCGGGGTTAAGTTCTTC.

The rearrangement links TRBV19 to TRBJ1-3; possibly TRBD1 for D (5 bases). The CDR3 loop spans 16 amino acids. Germline CDR1 is LNHDA and CDR2 is SQIVND (reference sequence). Between the trimmed V and J ends, which lost 9 bases and 0 bases, there was a span of 18 bases. CDR3 sequence (DNA): TGTGCCAGCGGGGACCCGGGGTCAAGCTCTGGAAACACCATATATTTT. It specifies CASGDPGSSSGNTIYF.

The gene calls are TRBV6-1 and TRBJ1-1; 8 bases agree with TRBD1. V trimming: 4 bases; J trimming: 4 bases; junction bases outside the gene matches: 5. This CDR3 region has 14 residues. Per the germline V gene, CDR1 is MNHNS and CDR2 is SASEGT. CDR3 in amino acids: CASSVYGQGTEAFF. Written as DNA, the CDR3 is TGTGCCAGCAGTGTGTACGGACAGGGCACTGAAGCTTTCTTT.

The count of this clonotype is one. V and J are TRBV24-1 and TRBJ2-5, with 7 positions matching TRBD1. V dropped 3 bases and J dropped 4; count of bases not matched to a gene: 4. The CDR3 consists of 14 residues. The germline CDR1 and CDR2 sequences are KGHDR and SFDVKD. The CDR3 region is CATSDQRQGETQYF. DNA for the CDR3: TGTGCCACCAGTGATCAACGACAGGGAGAGACCCAGTACTTC.

As regards this clonotype: Because it lacks the conserved phenylalanine or tryptophan at the end, this CDR3 is likely a read error. The CDR3 reads CASSPQGASTGELFS. CDR3 coding DNA: TGTGCCAGCAGCCCCCAGGGGGCGAGCACCGGGGAGCTGTTTTCT. The chain couples TRBV3-1 to TRBJ2-2; 8 bases are a match to TRBD1. CDR3 length: 15 amino acids. The trim removed 4 bases at V and 4 bases at J, leaving 5 bases unmatched. Per the germline V gene, CDR1 is LGHDT and CDR2 is YNNKEL (reference sequence).

This clonotype was observed a handful of times. Here the CDR3 DNA reads TGCAGCGCCCACCTAGCGGGGGGAGGTAATGAGCAGTTCTTC. Protein sequence: CSAHLAGGGNEQFF. The chain has TRBV29-1 and TRBJ2-1; 11 bases map to TRBD2. This CDR3 has 14 amino acids. The V gene end was trimmed by 7 bases and the J gene end by 7 bases; junction bases not matched to a gene: 9. Germline-derived CDR1 and CDR2 are SQVTM and ANQGSEA.

Many counts were recorded for this clonotype. This chain connects TRBV20-1 to TRBJ2-1; 7 bases are shared with TRBD2. This CDR3 comprises 13 residues. From germline, CDR1 is DFQATT and CDR2 SNEGSKA (reference sequence). With V trimmed by 5 bases and J by 3 bases, 4 bases remained unmatched. CDR3 region: CSAQRGDYNEQFF. The CDR3 region has the DNA TGCAGTGCTCAGCGGGGTGACTACAATGAGCAGTTCTTC.

This clonotype was seen ten or more times. The chain carries TRBV11-3 and TRBJ2-1, with 8 bases lining up with TRBD1. Germline V gives CDR1 SGHNT, CDR2 YENEEA. The CDR3 loop spans 13 amino acids. V shed 1 base and J 7 bases; nucleotides not matched to a gene: 0. In nucleotides, the CDR3 is TGTGCCAGCAGCTTAGGGGACAGGAATGAGCAGTTCTTC. Protein product: CASSLGDRNEQFF.

There are a few counts of this clonotype. The rearrangement uses TRBV29-1 and TRBJ1-1; a possible D gene is TRBD1 (5 bases). The CDR3 spans 15 residues. V lost 3 bases to trimming and J lost 0 bases, with 14 bases between them. Germline CDR1 is SQVTM and CDR2 is ANQGSEA. The CDR3 DNA reads as TGCAGCGTTGAGGTCAGGGAAGGAGTGAACACTGAAGCTTTCTTT. This gives the protein CSVEVREGVNTEAFF.

This clonotype was observed at least ten times. The chain couples TRBV11-2 to TRBJ2-2, with 9 bases that match TRBD2. This CDR3 has 19 amino acids. Germline CDR1 is SGHAT and CDR2 is FQNNGV. Germline trimming cut 5 bases from V and 6 bases from J; bases unmatched to any gene: 19. CDR3 nucleotide sequence: TGTGCCAGCAGCCCCGTCGGTAGCGGGGGCGTCCGAAAACCCGGGGAGCTGTTTTTT. It translates to CASSPVGSGGVRKPGELFF. The entire variable domain, with the rest obtained from reference TRBV11-2 and TRBJ2-2, is as follows: EAGVAQSPRYKIIEKRQSVAFWCNPISGHATLYWYQQILGQGPKLLIQFQNNGVVDDSQLPKDRFSAERLKGVDSTLKIQPAKLEDSAVYLCASSPVGSGGVRKPGELFFGEGSRLTVL.

In this sample, this clonotype turned up many times. The chain has TRBV18 and TRBJ2-3; 9 nucleotides line up with TRBD2. The CDR3 runs 16 residues. CDR1 and CDR2 from the germline V gene are KGHSH and LQKENI. The V gene end was trimmed by 4 bases and the J gene end by 1 base; junction bases not matched to a gene: 6. CDR3 region: CASSRGASGGTDTQYF. For the CDR3, the DNA is TGTGCCAGCTCACGTGGGGCTAGCGGGGGCACAGATACGCAGTATTTT.

There are many counts of this clonotype. The genes are TRBV2 and TRBJ2-3, with a tentative D call TRBD2 (5 bases). The CDR3 totals 17 residues. V was cut by 0 bases and J by 3 bases, with 16 bases left in between. The germline CDR1 and CDR2 sequences are SNHLY and FYNNEI. The CDR3 reads CASSEALEATGTDTQYF. The CDR3 nucleotides read TGTGCCAGCAGTGAAGCGCTCGAGGCGACGGGGACAGATACGCAGTATTTT.

The chain couples TRBV27 to TRBJ1-4, with unresolved D. This CDR3 has 14 residues. The ends were cut back, 6 bases at V and 7 bases at J, with 15 bases in the middle. Per the germline V gene, CDR1 is MNHEY and CDR2 is SMNVEV (reference sequence). In DNA, the CDR3 is TGTGCCAGCAGCCAACCGAGGACGAGTGAAAAACTGTTTTTT. This sequence encodes CASSQPRTSEKLFF.

This clonotype has ten or more counts. The chain has TRBV3-1 and TRBJ2-7, with D uncertain. CDR1 and CDR2 (germline): LGHDT, YNNKEL (reference sequence). The CDR3 contains 12 residues. The germline V and J ends were trimmed by 2 bases and 7 bases, with 9 bases remaining between them. The CDR3 spells CASSQLGREQYF. The CDR3 DNA follows: TGTGCCAGCAGCCAACTTGGACGTGAGCAGTACTTC.